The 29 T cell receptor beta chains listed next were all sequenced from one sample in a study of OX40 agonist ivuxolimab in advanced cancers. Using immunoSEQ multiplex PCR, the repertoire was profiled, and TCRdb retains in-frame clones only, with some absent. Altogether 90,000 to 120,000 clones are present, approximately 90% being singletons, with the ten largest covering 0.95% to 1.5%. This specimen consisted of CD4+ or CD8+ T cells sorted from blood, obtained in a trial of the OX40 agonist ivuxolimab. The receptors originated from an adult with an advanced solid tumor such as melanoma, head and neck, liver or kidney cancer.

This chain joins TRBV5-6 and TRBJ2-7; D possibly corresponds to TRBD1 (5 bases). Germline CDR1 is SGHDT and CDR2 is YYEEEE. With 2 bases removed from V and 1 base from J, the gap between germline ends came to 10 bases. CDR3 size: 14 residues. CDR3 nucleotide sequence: TGTGCCAGCAGCTTTAGGGGCAGATCCTACGAGCAGTACTTC. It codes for CASSFRGRSYEQYF. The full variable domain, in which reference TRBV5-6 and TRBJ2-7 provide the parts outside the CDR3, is DAGVTQSPTHLIKTRGQQVTLRCSPKSGHDTVSWYQQALGQGPQFIFQYYEEEERQRGNFPDRFSGHQFPNYSSELNVNALLLGDSALYLCASSFRGRSYEQYFGPGTRLTVT.

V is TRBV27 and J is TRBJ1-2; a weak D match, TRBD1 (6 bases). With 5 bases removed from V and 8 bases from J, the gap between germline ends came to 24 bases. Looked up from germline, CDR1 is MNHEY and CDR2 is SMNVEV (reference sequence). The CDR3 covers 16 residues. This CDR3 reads CASSLRGGTSLRGYTF. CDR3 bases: TGTGCCAGCAGTCTTCGCGGGGGCACCTCTCTTAGAGGCTACACCTTC.

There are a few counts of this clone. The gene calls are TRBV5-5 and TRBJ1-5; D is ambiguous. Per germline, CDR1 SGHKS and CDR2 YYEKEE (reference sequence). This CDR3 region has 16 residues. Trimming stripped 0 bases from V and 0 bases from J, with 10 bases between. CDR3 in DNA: TGTGCCAGCAGCTTGGAAAGAACACTTAGCAATCAGCCCCAGCATTTT. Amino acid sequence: CASSLERTLSNQPQHF.

The CDR3: CASSPAPLAGAPDTQYF. The CDR3 coding sequence is TGCGCCAGCAGCCCGGCCCCACTAGCGGGAGCTCCAGATACGCAGTATTTT. The chain combines TRBV5-1 with TRBJ2-3; the match to TRBD2 covers 11 bases. After removal of 4 bases from V and 4 bases from J, the junction contained 11 bases not matched to a gene. Per the germline V gene, CDR1 is SGHRS and CDR2 is YFSETQ. CDR3 length: 17 residues.

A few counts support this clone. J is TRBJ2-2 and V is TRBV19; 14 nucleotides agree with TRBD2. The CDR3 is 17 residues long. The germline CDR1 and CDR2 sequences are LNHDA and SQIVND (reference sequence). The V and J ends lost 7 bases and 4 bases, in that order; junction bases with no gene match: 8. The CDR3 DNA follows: TGTGCCAGTACGACTAGCGGGAGGGCCTTGATCACCGGGGAGCTGTTTTTT. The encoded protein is CASTTSGRALITGELFF.

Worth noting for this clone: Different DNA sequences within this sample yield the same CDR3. The CDR3 loop reads CASSLFFSANYGYTF. The DNA of the CDR3 is TGTGCCAGCAGTTTATTTTTTTCGGCTAACTATGGCTACACCTTC. The chain recombines TRBV27 with TRBJ1-2; no reliable D call. V was pared by 1 base and J by 0 bases, with 9 bases between. The CDR3 totals 15 residues. From germline, CDR1 is MNHEY and CDR2 SMNVEV (reference sequence).

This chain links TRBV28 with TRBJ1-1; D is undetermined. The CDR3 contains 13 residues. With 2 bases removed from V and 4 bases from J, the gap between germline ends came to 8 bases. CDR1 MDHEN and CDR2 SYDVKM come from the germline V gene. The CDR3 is CASSLRLGTEAFF. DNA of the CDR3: TGTGCCAGCAGTTTACGGCTGGGCACTGAAGCTTTCTTT.

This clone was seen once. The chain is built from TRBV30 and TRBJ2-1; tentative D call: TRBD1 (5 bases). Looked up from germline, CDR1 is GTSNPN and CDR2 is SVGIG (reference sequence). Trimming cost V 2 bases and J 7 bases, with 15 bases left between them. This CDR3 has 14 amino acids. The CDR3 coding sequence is TGTGCCTGGAGTAAGGACATTCCGAGGAATGAGCAGTTCTTC. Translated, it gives CAWSKDIPRNEQFF.

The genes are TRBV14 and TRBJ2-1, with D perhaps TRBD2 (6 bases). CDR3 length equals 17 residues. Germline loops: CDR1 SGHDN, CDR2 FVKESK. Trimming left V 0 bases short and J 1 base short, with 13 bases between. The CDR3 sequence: CASSQDGLARSYNEQFF. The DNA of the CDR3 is TGTGCCAGCAGCCAAGATGGGCTAGCGCGGTCCTACAATGAGCAGTTCTTC.

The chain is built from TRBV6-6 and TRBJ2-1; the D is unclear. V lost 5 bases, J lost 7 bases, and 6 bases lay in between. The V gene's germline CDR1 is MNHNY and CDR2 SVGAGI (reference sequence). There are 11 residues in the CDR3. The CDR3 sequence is CASSKGNEQFF. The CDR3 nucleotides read TGTGCCAGCAGTAAAGGGAATGAGCAGTTCTTC.

CDR3 DNA: TGTGCCAGCAGGTCCGGGATTAGCACAGATACGCAGTATTTT. Its translation: CASRSGISTDTQYF. The genes are TRBV7-3 and TRBJ2-3; perhaps TRBD2 as D (5 bases). The V gene lost 6 bases and the J gene lost 0 bases, with 10 bases spanning the gap. The CDR3 spans 14 residues. Germline V gene lookup returns CDR1 SGHTA and CDR2 FQGTGA.

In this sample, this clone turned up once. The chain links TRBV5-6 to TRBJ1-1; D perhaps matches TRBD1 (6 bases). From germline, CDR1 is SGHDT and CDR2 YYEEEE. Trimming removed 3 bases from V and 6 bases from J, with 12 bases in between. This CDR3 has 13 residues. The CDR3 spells CASSYDRISEAFF. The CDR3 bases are TGTGCCAGCAGCTACGACAGGATATCTGAAGCTTTCTTT.

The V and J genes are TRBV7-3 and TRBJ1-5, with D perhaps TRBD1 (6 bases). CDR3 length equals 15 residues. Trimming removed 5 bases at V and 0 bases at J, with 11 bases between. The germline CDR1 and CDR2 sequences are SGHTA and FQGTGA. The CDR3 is CASSQRGGSNQPQHF. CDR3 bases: TGTGCCAGCAGCCAAAGGGGGGGTAGCAATCAGCCCCAGCATTTT.

Here the CDR3 DNA reads TGTGCCAGCAGTTTTACCCCAGGACAGAGCAATCAGCCCCAGCATTTT. Protein: CASSFTPGQSNQPQHF. V usage is TRBV28 and J usage is TRBJ1-5; D is possibly TRBD1 (6 bases). Trimming left V 3 bases short and J 1 base short, with 13 bases between. The CDR3 is made up of 16 amino acids. The germline V gene has CDR1 MDHEN and CDR2 SYDVKM.

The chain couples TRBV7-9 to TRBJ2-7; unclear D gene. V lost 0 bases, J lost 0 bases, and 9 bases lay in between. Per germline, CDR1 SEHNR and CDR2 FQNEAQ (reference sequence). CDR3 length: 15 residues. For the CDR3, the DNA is TGTGCCAGCAGCTTAGCCCCAATAAGCTCCTACGAGCAGTACTTC. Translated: CASSLAPISSYEQYF.

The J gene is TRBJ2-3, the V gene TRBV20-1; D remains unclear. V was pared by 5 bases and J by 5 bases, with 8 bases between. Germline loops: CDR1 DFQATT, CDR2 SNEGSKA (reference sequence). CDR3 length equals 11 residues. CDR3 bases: TGCAGTGCTCACCCGGGAGATACGCAGTATTTT. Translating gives CSAHPGDTQYF.

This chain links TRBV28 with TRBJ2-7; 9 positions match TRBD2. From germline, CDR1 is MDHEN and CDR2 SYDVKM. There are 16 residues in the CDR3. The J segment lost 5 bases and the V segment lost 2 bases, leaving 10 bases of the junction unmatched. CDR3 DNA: TGTGCCAGCAGTTTACCCCCCTCTAGCGGGATCAACGAGCAGTACTTC. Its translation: CASSLPPSSGINEQYF.

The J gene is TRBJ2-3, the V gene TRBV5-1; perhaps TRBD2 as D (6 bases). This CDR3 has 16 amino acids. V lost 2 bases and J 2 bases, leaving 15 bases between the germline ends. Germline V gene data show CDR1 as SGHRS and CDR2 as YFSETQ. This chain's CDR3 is CASSLSSLANTDTQYF. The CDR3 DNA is TGCGCCAGCAGCTTATCCTCTCTAGCGAACACAGATACGCAGTATTTT. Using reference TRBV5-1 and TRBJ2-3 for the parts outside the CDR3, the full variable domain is KAGVTQTPRYLIKTRGQQVTLSCSPISGHRSVSWYQQTPGQGLQFLFEYFSETQRNKGNFPGRFSGRQFSNSRSEMNVSTLELGDSALYLCASSLSSLANTDTQYFGPGTRLTVL.

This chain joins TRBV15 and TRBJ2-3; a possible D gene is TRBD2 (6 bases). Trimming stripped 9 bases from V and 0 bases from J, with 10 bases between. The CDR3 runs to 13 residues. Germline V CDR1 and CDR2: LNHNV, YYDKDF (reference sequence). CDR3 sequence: CATRRDSTDTQYF. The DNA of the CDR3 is TGTGCCACTAGGCGGGACAGCACAGATACGCAGTATTTT. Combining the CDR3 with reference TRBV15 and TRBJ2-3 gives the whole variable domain DAMVIQNPRYQVTQFGKPVTLSCSQTLNHNVMYWYQQKSSQAPKLLFHYYDKDFNNEADTPDNFQSRRPNTSFCFLDIRSPGLGDTAMYLCATRRDSTDTQYFGPGTRLTVL.

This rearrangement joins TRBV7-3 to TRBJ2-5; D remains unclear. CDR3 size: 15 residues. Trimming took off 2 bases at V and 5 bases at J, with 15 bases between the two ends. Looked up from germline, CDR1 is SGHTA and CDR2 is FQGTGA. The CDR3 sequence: CASSLLVGPRETQYF. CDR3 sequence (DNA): TGTGCCAGCAGCTTACTGGTCGGTCCGCGGGAGACCCAGTACTTC. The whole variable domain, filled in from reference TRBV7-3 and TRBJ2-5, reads GAGVSQTPSNKVTEKGKYVELRCDPISGHTALYWYRQSLGQGPEFLIYFQGTGAADDSGLPNDRFFAVRPEGSVSTLKIQRTERGDSAVYLCASSLLVGPRETQYFGPGTRLLVL.

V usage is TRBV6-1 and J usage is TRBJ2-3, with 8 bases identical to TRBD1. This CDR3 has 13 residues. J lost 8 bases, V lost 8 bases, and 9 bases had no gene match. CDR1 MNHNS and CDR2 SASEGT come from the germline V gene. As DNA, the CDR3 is TGTGCCAGCGGCGTACAGGGGGTTTTTACGCAGTATTTT. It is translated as CASGVQGVFTQYF.

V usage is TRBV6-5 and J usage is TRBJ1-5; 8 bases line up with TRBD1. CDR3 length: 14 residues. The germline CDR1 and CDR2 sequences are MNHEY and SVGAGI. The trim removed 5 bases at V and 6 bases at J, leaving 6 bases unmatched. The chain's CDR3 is CASSIRGLGQPQHF. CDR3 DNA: TGTGCCAGCAGTATCAGGGGGCTGGGTCAGCCCCAGCATTTT.

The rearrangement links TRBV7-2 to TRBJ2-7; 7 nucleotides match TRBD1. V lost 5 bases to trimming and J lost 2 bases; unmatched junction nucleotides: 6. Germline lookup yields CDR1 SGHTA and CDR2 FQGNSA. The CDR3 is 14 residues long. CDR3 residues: CASSQTGTPYEQYF. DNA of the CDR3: TGTGCCAGCAGCCAGACAGGGACCCCCTACGAGCAGTACTTC.

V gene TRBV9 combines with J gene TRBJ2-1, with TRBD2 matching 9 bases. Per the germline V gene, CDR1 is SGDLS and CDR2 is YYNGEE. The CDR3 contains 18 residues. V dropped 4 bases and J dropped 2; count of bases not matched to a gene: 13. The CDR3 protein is CASSFPVAGGPTYNEQFF. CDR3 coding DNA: TGTGCCAGCAGCTTTCCCGTGGCGGGAGGGCCCACCTACAATGAGCAGTTCTTC.

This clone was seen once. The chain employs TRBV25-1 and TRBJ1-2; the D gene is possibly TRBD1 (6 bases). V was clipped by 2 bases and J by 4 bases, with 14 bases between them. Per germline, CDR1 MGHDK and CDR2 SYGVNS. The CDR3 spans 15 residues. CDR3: CASSEAGGHGYGYTF. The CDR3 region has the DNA TGTGCCAGCAGTGAAGCGGGGGGCCACGGCTATGGCTACACCTTC.

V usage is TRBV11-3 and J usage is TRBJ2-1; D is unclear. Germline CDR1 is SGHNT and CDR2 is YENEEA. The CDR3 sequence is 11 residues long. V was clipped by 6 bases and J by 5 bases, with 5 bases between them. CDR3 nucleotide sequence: TGTGCCAGCAGTAGTAACAATGAGCAGTTCTTC. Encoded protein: CASSSNNEQFF.

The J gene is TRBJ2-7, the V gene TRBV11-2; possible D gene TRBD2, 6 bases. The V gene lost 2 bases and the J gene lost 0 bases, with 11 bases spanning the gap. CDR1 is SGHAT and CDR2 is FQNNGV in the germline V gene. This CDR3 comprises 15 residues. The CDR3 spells CASSLYGRSSYEQYF. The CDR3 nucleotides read TGTGCCAGCAGCTTATACGGGAGAAGCTCCTACGAGCAGTACTTC.

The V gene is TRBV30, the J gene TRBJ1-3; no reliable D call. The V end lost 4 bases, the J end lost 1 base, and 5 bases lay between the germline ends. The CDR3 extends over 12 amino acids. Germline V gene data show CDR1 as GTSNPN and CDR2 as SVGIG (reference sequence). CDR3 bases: TGTGCCTGGACAGAGTCTGGAAACACCATATATTTT. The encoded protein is CAWTESGNTIYF.

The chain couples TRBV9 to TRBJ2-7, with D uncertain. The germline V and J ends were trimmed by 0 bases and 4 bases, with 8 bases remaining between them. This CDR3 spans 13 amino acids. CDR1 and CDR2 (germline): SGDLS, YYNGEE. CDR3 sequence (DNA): TGTGCCAGCAGCGTAGGGGTGGGGTACGAGCAGTACTTC. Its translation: CASSVGVGYEQYF.